This T cell receptor (beta chain) is from a study of blood T cells in healthy people across ages. V lost 5 bases, J lost 5 bases, and 8 bases stayed unmatched. The CDR3 is 14 residues long. Germline-derived CDR1 and CDR2 are SGHTA and FQGNSA. A sample-barcoded 5' primer and a J-beta primer mix were used in a second PCR of about 6 to 12 cycles. Each CDR3 protein is one row after TCRdb ran MiXCR on the 5' RACE reads. Of over a million distinct CDR3 sequences listed, less than 25% are singletons. This sample also appeared in a second study, on T cells of mothers and their children. Per that paper: Thymic selection, a shaping force on TCR recombination output, acts similarly in related and unrelated pairs.

The V and J genes are TRBV7-2 and TRBJ2-5, with 7 bases matching TRBD2. The receptor was derived from a girl aged 2-9 years in good health. The sample consisted of blood. The CDR3 spells CASSRGGFWETQYF. Here the CDR3 DNA reads TGTGCCAGCAGCCGCGGGGGATTTTGGGAGACCCAGTACTTC.